These T cell receptor beta chains were read from a single sample in a study of patients and donors after allogeneic stem cell transplantation. TCRdb analysed the RT-PCR reads with MiXCR anew, one entry per CDR3 protein. The sample has about a million distinct CDR3 sequences; more than 15% are singletons. Source material: blood, either unsorted or a sorted T cell fraction (not recorded which). The source of these receptors is a human donor who was either an allogeneic HSCT recipient or a stem cell or donor lymphocyte infusion donor (not recorded which). It is not recorded whose cells these are; they may come from a transplant donor. The CDR3 runs from the conserved cysteine through the conserved F or W. The D gene is left open where the match is weak. For some rows the clone size is stated as once, few or many, or as a class when expanded; others skip it.

d_gene	v_gene	abundance	j_gene	CDR3nt	CDR3aa
TRBD1	TRBV7-3	few	TRBJ1-4	TGTGCCAGCAGCCCCATACGGATTGCAGGGGGCGTATCTACTAATGAAAAACTGTTTTTT	CASSPIRIAGGVSTNEKLFF
.	TRBV11-3	.	TRBJ2-1	TGTGCCAGCAGCTTTGAGGAGCTCAATGAGCAGTTCTTC	CASSFEELNEQFF
.	TRBV3-1	few	TRBJ2-2	TGTGCCAGCAGCCGCCCCGCGAACACCGGGGAGCTGTTTTTT	CASSRPANTGELFF
.	TRBV12-3/TRBV12-4	many	TRBJ1-3	TGTGCCAGCAGCCAGACAGGCTCTGGAAACACCATATATTTT	CASSQTGSGNTIYF
TRBD1	TRBV5-1	many	TRBJ1-5	TGCGCCAGCAGCTTGGGCGACAGGGGGGATCAGCCCCAGCATTTT	CASSLGDRGDQPQHF
.	TRBV4-1	few	TRBJ2-7	TGCGCCAGCAGCCAACGAGCCGCCGGGAGTTTAGGAATCTCCTACGAGCAGTACTTC	CASSQRAAGSLGISYEQYF
.	TRBV6-1	few	TRBJ2-5	TGTGCCAGCCTGTCGACGCCTACCCAGTACTTC	CASLSTPTQYF
TRBD2	TRBV4-1	few	TRBJ2-2	TGCGCCAGCAGCCATCCGAGGCTAGCGGGCCTGAACACCGGGGAGCTGTTTTTT	CASSHPRLAGLNTGELFF
TRBD1	TRBV5-1	few	TRBJ1-1	TGCGCCAGCAGCCCAGGGACAGCTCCCACTGAAGCTTTCTTT	CASSPGTAPTEAFF
.	TRBV12-5	.	TRBJ2-3	TGTGCTAGTGCCTTGGGGCAGGGCACAGATACGCAGTATTTT	CASALGQGTDTQYF
.	TRBV20-1	once	TRBJ2-7	TGCAGTGCGGCACAACCAGGGGGGACGGACGAGCAGTACTTC	CSAAQPGGTDEQYF
TRBD2	TRBV7-7	.	TRBJ2-3	TGTGCCAGCAGCTTAGGGACTAGCGGGAGTTTGGATACGCAGTATTTT	CASSLGTSGSLDTQYF
.	TRBV5-1	.	TRBJ2-5	TGCGCCAGCACAATAGGCGGCAAACGGGGGGAGACCCAGTACTTC	CASTIGGKRGETQYF
.	TRBV9	.	TRBJ2-7	TGTGCCAGCAGCCCAGAAGACAGATTTTACGAGCAGTACTTC	CASSPEDRFYEQYF
.	TRBV15	many	TRBJ1-2	TGTGCCACCAGCACCGGAGGCTATGGCTACACCTTC	CATSTGGYGYTF
.	TRBV5-1	.	TRBJ2-7	TGCGCCAGCAGCTGGGGGGACAGTGAGCAATACTTC	CASSWGDSEQYF
.	TRBV27	few	TRBJ2-1	TGTGCCAGCAGTCCAGAGGACCCCACCTACAATGAGCAGTTCTTC	CASSPEDPTYNEQFF
TRBD1	TRBV25-1	.	TRBJ2-5	TGTGCCAGCAGTGACATCGACAGGGGGCGAGGGACCCAGTACTTC	CASSDIDRGRGTQYF
.	TRBV13	.	TRBJ2-7	TGTGCCAGCAGCCCGGTGGGGGGTGTCTACGAGCAGTACTTC	CASSPVGGVYEQYF
.	TRBV20-1	many	TRBJ1-1	TGCAGTGCTAGAGATCTGATGAACACTGAAGCTTTCTTT	CSARDLMNTEAFF
.	TRBV13	.	TRBJ2-1	TGTGCCAGCAGCGCTCCTTCGTTCAGGGGAACCTACAATGAGCAGTTCTTC	CASSAPSFRGTYNEQFF
TRBD1	TRBV6-2/TRBV6-3	few	TRBJ1-1	TGTGCCAGCAGTCCCGCGACAGGGCTCACTGAAGCTTTCTTT	CASSPATGLTEAFF
.	TRBV5-1	few	TRBJ1-1	TGCGCCAGCACCCCGGGGCCCCCGGACGGCACTGAAGCTTTCTTT	CASTPGPPDGTEAFF
.	TRBV7-2	.	TRBJ1-2	TGTGCCAGCAGCCCCGGCCCGGGGGGGTCAAACTATGGCTACACCTTC	CASSPGPGGSNYGYTF
TRBD2	TRBV6-1	.	TRBJ2-3	TGTGCCAGCAGTGGCGGGGGGCTTGCTACTTATACGCAGTATTTT	CASSGGGLATYTQYF
.	TRBV5-1	few	TRBJ1-1	TGCGCCAGCAGCTTCGGTTGGGTGGAGAACACTGAAGCTTTCTTT	CASSFGWVENTEAFF
.	TRBV20-1	few	TRBJ2-7	TGCAGTGCTAGAGATGGAGGGGGCCCGCCCTACGAGCAGTACTTC	CSARDGGGPPYEQYF
.	TRBV6-5	.	TRBJ2-3	TGTGCCAGCAGTTACTCCCTCCTACCAGGAGATACGCAGTATTTT	CASSYSLLPGDTQYF
TRBD1	TRBV5-5	.	TRBJ1-5	TGTGCCAGCAGCCCGACAGGGGGCGGCGGTCAGCCCCAGCATTTT	CASSPTGGGGQPQHF
TRBD2	TRBV9	.	TRBJ2-1	TGTGCCAGCAGCGTAGAGAGACTAGCTAGTGAGCAGTTCTTC	CASSVERLASEQFF
TRBD2	TRBV11-2	few	TRBJ2-5	TGTGCCAGCAGCTTAGCGGGGGGGTTACCCAGGGAGACCCAGTACTTC	CASSLAGGLPRETQYF
.	TRBV7-9	.	TRBJ2-7	TGTGCCAGCAGCCGCCGGGGCGGAATGTACGAGCAGTACTTC	CASSRRGGMYEQYF
TRBD1	TRBV7-2	.	TRBJ2-2	TGTGCCAGCAGCACTTACAGGGGTTACGGCGGGGAGCTGTTTTTT	CASSTYRGYGGELFF
TRBD2	TRBV6-5	few	TRBJ2-1	TGTGCCAGCAGTTACTCACTAGCGGGGGGCTGGGATGAGCAGTTCTTC	CASSYSLAGGWDEQFF
TRBD2	TRBV12-3/TRBV12-4	many	TRBJ2-1	TGTGCCAGCAGTTTGGTAAGACTAGCGGGAAGCGAGCAGTTCTTC	CASSLVRLAGSEQFF
.	TRBV7-8	few	TRBJ2-1	TGTGCCAGCCTTCCCCAGCGAGGGAAAGGGGAGCAGTTCTTC	CASLPQRGKGEQFF
.	TRBV20-1	few	TRBJ2-1	TGCAGTGCTAGAGATTTAGTCGGCTGGGGGATCGGCAATGAGCAGTTCTTC	CSARDLVGWGIGNEQFF
TRBD1	TRBV30	.	TRBJ1-1	TGTGCCTGGACCCGGGACAGGGTGAACACTGAAGCTTTCTTT	CAWTRDRVNTEAFF
TRBD1	TRBV6-1	.	TRBJ1-6	TGTGCCAGCTGGGGGACAGGAAATAATTCACCCCTCCACTTT	CASWGTGNNSPLHF
.	TRBV20-1	few	TRBJ2-5	TGCAGTGCTAGTGGTTTCCAAGAGACCCAGTACTTC	CSASGFQETQYF
TRBD2	TRBV27	few	TRBJ2-7	TGTGCCAGCAGTGAACTAGCGGGGGGGCCGGACGAGCAGTACTTC	CASSELAGGPDEQYF
.	TRBV7-9	.	TRBJ1-1	TGTGCCAGCAGTGCCGTTCGCGGGGGCACTGAAGCTTTCTTT	CASSAVRGGTEAFF
.	TRBV2	.	TRBJ1-4	TGTGCCACGAGAACAGGAGAAAAGGAAAAACTGTTTTTT	CATRTGEKEKLFF
.	TRBV5-1	.	TRBJ1-4	TGCGCCAGCAGCTTGGAGAGGGTGACGGAAAAACTGTTTTTT	CASSLERVTEKLFF
TRBD2	TRBV5-6	few	TRBJ2-7	TGTGCCAGCAGCTTGGACGGAACCGGACTAGCGGGGACCTCCTACGAGCAGTACTTC	CASSLDGTGLAGTSYEQYF
.	TRBV7-6	.	TRBJ2-1	TGTGCCAGCAGCCCGGCTGGGCTAAAGCAGTTCTTC	CASSPAGLKQFF
.	TRBV20-1	many	TRBJ1-3	TGCAGTGCTAGGAAGGGAGCTGGAAACACCATATATTTT	CSARKGAGNTIYF
.	TRBV20-1	few	TRBJ1-4	TGCAGTGCTAGAGATCTAGAGGGCCCGGAGGGAAAACTGTTTTTT	CSARDLEGPEGKLFF
.	TRBV6-5	many	TRBJ1-1	TGTGCCAGCAGTTATGGGCACCTGAACACTGAAGCTTTCTTT	CASSYGHLNTEAFF
TRBD2	TRBV24-1	few	TRBJ2-7	TGTGCCACCAGTGATCCCCGTTCAAGCGGGATGCGCGAGCAGTACTTC	CATSDPRSSGMREQYF
.	TRBV25-1	.	TRBJ1-1	TGTGCCAGCAGTGAACTCGTGCCCTTAAGTGGCGCTTTCTTT	CASSELVPLSGAFF
.	TRBV7-9	.	TRBJ1-1	TGTGCCAGCAGCTTAGTTTCCTTGGGTGTTAGCACTGAAGCTTTCTTT	CASSLVSLGVSTEAFF
TRBD2	TRBV5-5	few	TRBJ2-7	TGTGCCAGCACCCTTACCCTGGGGACTATGAGGGAGCAGTACTTC	CASTLTLGTMREQYF